This T cell receptor beta chain was captured by sequencing in a study of radiotherapy plus CTLA-4 blockade in lung cancer. Per the germline V gene, CDR1 is SGHRS and CDR2 is YFSETQ. This CDR3 comprises 14 residues. Trimming removed 0 bases at V and 5 bases at J, with 11 bases between. The table came from immunoSEQ multiplex PCR; TCRdb's copy has only in-frame clones and leaves some out. The profile shows 55,000 to 80,000 clones, around 90% of them singletons. The TCR originated in a human donor with non-small cell lung cancer that progressed on radiotherapy plus ipilimumab. V gene TRBV5-1 combines with J gene TRBJ2-5; D possibly corresponds to TRBD1 (5 bases). Here the sequenced sample was peripheral blood, taken from a patient treated with radiotherapy plus ipilimumab. CDR3 amino acids: CASSLEQPGETQYF. The CDR3 DNA follows: TGCGCCAGCAGCTTGGAGCAGCCAGGGGAGACCCAGTACTTC.